One sample yielded the 25 T cell receptor beta chains listed below, sequenced in a study of PD-1 blockade in classical Hodgkin lymphoma. Every patient had relapsed following autologous stem cell transplantation, and cohorts differed in brentuximab vedotin exposure. Produced via immunoSEQ multiplex PCR; TCRdb's table is partial and in-frame only. The sample carries about 40,000 clones, 85% to 90% recorded once. Sequencing was performed on peripheral blood mononuclear cells (PBMCs), taken at baseline. The source is a human donor with classical Hodgkin lymphoma.

The CDR3 bases are TGTGCCAGCAGCTTAGGGGTTAACTATGGCTACACCTTC. This translates into CASSLGVNYGYTF. The chain carries TRBV7-6 and TRBJ1-2; the D is unclear. With 1 base removed from V and 1 base from J, the gap between germline ends came to 4 bases. There are 13 residues in the CDR3. From germline, CDR1 is SGHVS and CDR2 FNYEAQ.

This clone has just a few counts. The chain combines TRBV18 with TRBJ1-1; D is unclear. CDR3 length: 13 residues. Deletions cut 2 bases from V and 3 bases from J, with 7 bases between. Germline CDR1 reads KGHSH; CDR2 reads LQKENI. The CDR3 reads CASSPAFDTEAFF. The CDR3 DNA is TGTGCCAGCTCACCAGCCTTCGACACTGAAGCTTTCTTT.

This clone has a single count. The chain is built from TRBV5-4 and TRBJ2-3, with D unresolved. V was shortened by 0 bases and J by 5 bases, with 4 bases between the two germline ends. Germline V gene data show CDR1 as SGHNT and CDR2 as YYREEE (reference sequence). The CDR3 totals 12 residues. The CDR3 is CASSLEVDTQYF. In nucleotides, the CDR3 is TGTGCCAGCAGCTTGGAAGTAGATACGCAGTATTTT.

The J gene is TRBJ2-5, the V gene TRBV7-2; D perhaps matches TRBD2 (7 bases). V lost 5 bases, J lost 1 base, and 23 bases lay in between. The CDR3 has 18 residues. Per germline, CDR1 SGHTA and CDR2 FQGNSA. Here the CDR3 reads CASSPPRGTRAGQETQYF. As DNA, the CDR3 is TGTGCCAGCAGCCCCCCGCGGGGGACACGGGCTGGCCAAGAGACCCAGTACTTC.

This clone has a handful of counts. The chain couples TRBV2 to TRBJ2-5; D might be TRBD2 (6 bases). The CDR3 is made up of 13 amino acids. The germline gives CDR1 SNHLY, CDR2 FYNNEI. Trimming pared 6 bases from V and 7 bases from J, leaving 15 bases between. DNA for the CDR3: TGTGCCAGCAGCCCCTCAGGAGGGCGGACCCAGTACTTC. It specifies CASSPSGGRTQYF.

The chain joins TRBV5-1 to TRBJ2-7, with 8 bases lining up with TRBD1. Germline V lookup: CDR1 SGHRS, CDR2 YFSETQ. The CDR3 extends over 14 amino acids. With 4 bases clipped from V and 7 bases from J, the junction kept 10 bases outside the gene matches. CDR3 in DNA: TGCGCCAGCAGCCCGACAGGGGTAGAACGGGAGCAGTACTTC. This sequence encodes CASSPTGVEREQYF.

The chain joins TRBV6-5 to TRBJ2-2; a weak D match, TRBD2 (6 bases). V lost 6 bases and J lost 3, with 11 bases in between. Germline values: CDR1 MNHEY, CDR2 SVGAGI. CDR3 size: 14 residues. CDR3 nucleotides: TGTGCCAGCAGCCCATGGGGGGACACCGGGGAGCTGTTTTTT. Translating gives CASSPWGDTGELFF.

The chain is built from TRBV11-2 and TRBJ2-5; 11 bases are shared with TRBD2. This CDR3 region has 15 residues. The V and J ends lost 11 bases and 1 base, in that order; junction bases with no gene match: 9. In germline, CDR1 is SGHAT, CDR2 FQNNGV. The CDR3 DNA reads as TGTGCCTCAAATTCCGGGACTAGCGGCCAAGAGACCCAGTACTTC. Its translation is CASNSGTSGQETQYF.

The chain has TRBV7-3 and TRBJ2-3, with 10 bases lining up with TRBD1. Looked up from germline, CDR1 is SGHTA and CDR2 is FQGTGA. J gave up 3 bases and V 5 bases, and 5 bases lay outside the gene matches. This CDR3 spans 15 amino acids. The CDR3 nucleotides are TGTGCCAGCAGCATGACAGGGGGCGGAACAGATACGCAGTATTTT. As protein: CASSMTGGGTDTQYF.

This chain joins TRBV7-3 and TRBJ2-1; D remains ambiguous. The CDR3 is made up of 15 amino acids. Germline values: CDR1 SGHTA, CDR2 FQGTGA. V was cut by 0 bases and J by 2 bases, with 8 bases left in between. CDR3 sequence: CASSLTNAPYNEQFF. The CDR3 bases are TGTGCCAGCAGCTTAACGAACGCTCCCTACAATGAGCAGTTCTTC.

This chain uses TRBV19 with TRBJ2-1, with TRBD1 matching 10 bases. Germline CDR1 reads LNHDA; CDR2 reads SQIVND (reference sequence). After removal of 9 bases from V and 4 bases from J, the junction contained 9 bases not matched to a gene. This CDR3 spans 15 amino acids. This CDR3 is CASCPPGQGYNEQFF. CDR3 nucleotides: TGTGCCAGCTGTCCACCGGGACAGGGGTACAATGAGCAGTTCTTC.

This clone has just one count. This sequence joins TRBV5-1 and TRBJ1-1, with D uncertain. Germline CDR1 and CDR2: SGHRS and YFSETQ. Trimming shortened V by 0 bases and J by 7 bases, and 13 bases separated the two germline ends. The CDR3 is 14 amino acids. As DNA, the CDR3 is TGCGCCAGCAGCTTGGCAACCAGCCGGCGTGAAGCTTTCTTT. Translated, it gives CASSLATSRREAFF.

The gene calls are TRBV4-1 and TRBJ2-1; TRBD2 matches 13 bases. V gave up 2 bases and J gave up 8 bases; unmatched junction bases: 6. The CDR3 is 16 residues long. Per the germline V gene, CDR1 is MGHRA and CDR2 is YSYEKL. DNA of the CDR3: TGCGCCAGCAGCCAAAAAACTAGCGGGAGGGCCCATGAGCAGTTCTTC. Translation: CASSQKTSGRAHEQFF.

V and J are TRBV27 and TRBJ1-6, with a weak D call TRBD1 (6 bases). Trimming took off 3 bases at V and 9 bases at J, with 12 bases between the two ends. Germline CDR1 and CDR2: MNHEY and SMNVEV (reference sequence). CDR3 length: 14 amino acids. DNA of the CDR3: TGTGCCAGCAGTTTTTACAGGGTGGCTTCACCCCTCCACTTT. Its protein product is CASSFYRVASPLHF.

The chain carries TRBV19 and TRBJ1-3; D is undetermined. The CDR3 runs to 17 residues. Trimming cost V 0 bases and J 0 bases, with 12 bases left between them. CDR1 LNHDA and CDR2 SQIVND come from the germline V gene (reference sequence). Written as DNA, the CDR3 is TGTGCCAGTAGTATAGAGAGGGAAGGCGGCTCTGGAAACACCATATATTTT. Encoded protein: CASSIEREGGSGNTIYF.

The chain has TRBV11-2 and TRBJ1-2, with a possible D match to TRBD1 (6 bases). This CDR3 spans 16 amino acids. Germline loops: CDR1 SGHAT, CDR2 FQNNGV. The V end was cut by 5 bases, the J end by 0 bases, with 16 bases between. CDR3 amino acids: CASSRSPGDPNYGYTF. In nucleotides, the CDR3 is TGTGCCAGCAGCCGAAGCCCAGGGGACCCTAACTATGGCTACACCTTC.

This clone has more than one count but fewer than ten. The CDR3 region has the DNA TGTGCCAGCTCCAGAACTAGAACCGGGGAGCTGTTTTTT. Translation gives CASSRTRTGELFF. The chain employs TRBV11-3 and TRBJ2-2, with D possibly TRBD2 on 5 matching bases. The germline CDR1 and CDR2 sequences are SGHNT and YENEEA. This CDR3 spans 13 amino acids. V was trimmed by 8 bases and J by 5 bases, leaving 12 bases between them. Using reference TRBV11-3 and TRBJ2-2 for the parts outside the CDR3, the full variable domain is EAGVVQSPRYKIIEKKQPVAFWCNPISGHNTLYWYLQNLGQGPELLIRYENEEAVDDSQLPKDRFSAERLKGVDSTLKIQPAELGDSAVYLCASSRTRTGELFFGEGSRLTVL.

V and J are TRBV14 and TRBJ2-2, with D unresolved. The CDR3 loop spans 12 amino acids. V was clipped by 4 bases and J by 6 bases, with 6 bases between them. CDR1 is SGHDN, CDR2 FVKESK, per germline. In DNA, the CDR3 is TGTGCCAGCAGCCCCATTTCCGGGGAGCTGTTTTTT. Translated, it gives CASSPISGELFF.

The chain is built from TRBV5-1 and TRBJ1-1; D perhaps matches TRBD1 (6 bases). The CDR3 consists of 16 residues. Germline V CDR1 and CDR2: SGHRS, YFSETQ. V dropped 0 bases and J dropped 1 base, with 13 bases sitting between them. The CDR3 DNA sequence: TGCGCCAGCAGCTTGGAGGCCAGAGGGGGGAACACTGAAGCTTTCTTT. It codes for CASSLEARGGNTEAFF.

The rearrangement joins TRBV7-2 to TRBJ2-3, with 11 bases fitting TRBD2. The CDR3 length is 15 residues. Germline CDR1 and CDR2: SGHTA and FQGNSA. J gave up 2 bases and V 6 bases, and 4 bases lay outside the gene matches. The CDR3, as DNA: TGTGCCAGCAGACGGGGACTAGCGGTCACAGATACGCAGTATTTT. This sequence encodes CASRRGLAVTDTQYF.

The chain carries TRBV12-5 and TRBJ2-1; a possible D gene is TRBD2 (6 bases). The CDR3 has 13 amino acids. The ends were cut back, 9 bases at V and 13 bases at J, with 22 bases in the middle. Germline V gene sequence: CDR1 LGHNT, CDR2 FRNRAP. Here the CDR3 DNA reads TGTGCTAGCGCCACCCCGGGAGAAGGGGTTCAGTTCTTC. It is translated as CASATPGEGVQFF.

The chain links TRBV5-4 to TRBJ1-2, with TRBD1 matching over 9 bases. CDR1 and CDR2 (germline): SGHNT, YYREEE (reference sequence). Trimming at V came to 6 bases and at J to 7 bases, leaving 16 bases not matched to a gene. The CDR3 has 16 residues. The CDR3 region is CASTLTGTGRSVGYTF. DNA for the CDR3: TGTGCCAGCACCCTAACCGGGACAGGGCGTTCGGTTGGCTACACCTTC.

The chain is built from TRBV28 and TRBJ2-7, with 8 bases matching TRBD1. Trimming cost V 6 bases and J 0 bases; bases outside gene matches: 4. The CDR3 contains 14 residues. Germline CDR1 reads MDHEN; CDR2 reads SYDVKM. The CDR3 bases are TGTGCCAGCAGACGGACAGGGAGCTCCTACGAGCAGTACTTC. Translation: CASRRTGSSYEQYF.

The rearrangement joins TRBV29-1 to TRBJ2-7, with 8 bases lining up with TRBD1. V lost 1 base to trimming and J lost 3 bases; unmatched junction nucleotides: 2. This CDR3 has 13 amino acids. Germline assignment: CDR1 SQVTM and CDR2 ANQGSEA. For the CDR3, the DNA is TGCAGCGTTGAAGTACAGGGGGACTACGAGCAGTACTTC. Protein: CSVEVQGDYEQYF.

The V call is TRBV5-8, the J call TRBJ1-2, with unresolved D. The V gene lost 2 bases and the J gene lost 4 bases, with 6 bases spanning the gap. CDR1 is SGHTS and CDR2 is YDEGEE in the germline V gene. The CDR3 spans 12 residues. The CDR3 DNA follows: TGTGCCAGCAGCTTTTCCCTCTATGGCTACACCTTC. This encodes CASSFSLYGYTF.